Included here is one T cell receptor (beta chain) sequence, with context. Germline lookup yields CDR1 SGHAT and CDR2 FQNNGV. This CDR3 contains 16 residues. V was clipped by 6 bases and J by 3 bases, with 18 bases between them. The data were produced by immunoSEQ multiplex PCR, yet TCRdb's version contains in-frame clones alone and is incomplete. The profile shows 150,000 to 200,000 clones, approximately 90% of them singletons. The data were obtained in a study of T cell responses to AZD1222 COVID-19 vaccine. The sequences come from peripheral blood, collected on day 0 of AZD1222 vaccination. V usage is TRBV11-2 and J usage is TRBJ1-3; TRBD1 might be the D (5 bases). The sequence was collected from an adult in good health. The CDR3 spells CASRQPPGTDGNTIYF. In DNA form, the CDR3 reads TGTGCCAGCAGGCAACCCCCCGGGACCGATGGAAACACCATATATTTT.